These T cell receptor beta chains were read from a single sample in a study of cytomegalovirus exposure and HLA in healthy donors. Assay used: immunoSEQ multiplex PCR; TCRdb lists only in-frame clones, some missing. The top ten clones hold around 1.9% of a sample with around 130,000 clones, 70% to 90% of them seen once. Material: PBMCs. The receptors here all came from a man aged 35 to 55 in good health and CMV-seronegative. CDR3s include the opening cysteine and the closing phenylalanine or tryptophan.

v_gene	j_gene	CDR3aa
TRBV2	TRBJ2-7	CASRAGGREQYF
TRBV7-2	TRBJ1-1	CASSVTGNTEAFF
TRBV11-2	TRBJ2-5	CASSLGGLAGDQETQYF
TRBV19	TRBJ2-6	CASSTGQGLGGANGLTF
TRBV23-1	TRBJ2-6	CASSQSEVPGANVLTF
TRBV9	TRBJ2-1	CASSVGAGPTYNEQFF
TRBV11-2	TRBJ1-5	CASSLEVRGNQPQHF
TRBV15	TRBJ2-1	CATSRGRTSGLNEQFF
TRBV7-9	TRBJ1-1	CASSPVGRGSFF
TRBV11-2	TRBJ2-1	CASSLESFNEQFF
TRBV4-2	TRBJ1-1	CASSQETAMNTEAFF
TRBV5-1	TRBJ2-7	CASSWGTSGGIYEQYF
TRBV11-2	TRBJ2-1	CASSSLASGGLGEQFF
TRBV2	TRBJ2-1	CASSDGRGVYNEQFF
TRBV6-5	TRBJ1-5	CASSYQGGHQPQHF
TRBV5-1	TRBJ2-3	CASSLASTGGADTQYF
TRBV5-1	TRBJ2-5	CASSRLAEEETQYF
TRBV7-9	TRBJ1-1	CASSPFLVSTEAFF
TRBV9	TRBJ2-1	CASSVTAGTSGNEQFF
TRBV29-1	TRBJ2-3	CSVRTQGRSTDTQYF
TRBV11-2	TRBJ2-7	CASSLQGAYEQYF
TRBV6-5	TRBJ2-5	CASSYLGGGQETQYF
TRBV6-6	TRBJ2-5	CASSETGTQETQYF
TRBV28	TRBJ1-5	CASSITGVNQPQHF
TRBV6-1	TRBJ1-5	CASRVEGVHQPQHF
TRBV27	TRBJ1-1	CASRGLYEAFF
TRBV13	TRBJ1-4	CASSVTRGYTTNEKLFF
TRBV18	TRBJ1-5	CASSPGQGYSNQPQHF
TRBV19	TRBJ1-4	CASTPGASRKVRLFF
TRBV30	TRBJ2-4	CAWRTLAGGGKNIQYF
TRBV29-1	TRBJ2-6	CSVAGSGTAHSGANVLTF
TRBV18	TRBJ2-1	CASSPAGQSSYNEQFF
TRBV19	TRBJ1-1	CASSIGTGNTEAFF
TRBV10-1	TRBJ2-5	CASSPDREETQYF
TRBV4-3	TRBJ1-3	CASSQGQYSGNTIYF
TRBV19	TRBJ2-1	CASMETGTSPYNEQFF
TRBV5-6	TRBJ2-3	CASSYRTSGGVDTQYF
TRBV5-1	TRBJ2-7	CASSLGLAGGGEQYF
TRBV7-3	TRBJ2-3	CASSLVGGVTDTQYF
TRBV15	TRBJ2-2	CATSGQMNTGELFF
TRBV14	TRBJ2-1	CASSQDLGSYNEQFF
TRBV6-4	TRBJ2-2	CASSDSMLRGTGELFF
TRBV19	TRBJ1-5	CASSRGRTVAGPQHF
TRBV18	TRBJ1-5	CASSPGQINQPQHF
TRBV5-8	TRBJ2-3	CASSPTVAGGHTYTQYF
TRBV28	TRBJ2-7	CASSFEVSVYEQYF
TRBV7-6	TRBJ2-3	CASSPQTGQGRTDTQYF
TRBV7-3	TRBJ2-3	CASSFGTYQDTQYF
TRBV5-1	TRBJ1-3	CASSSQGSGNTIYF
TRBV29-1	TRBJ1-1	CSVVWTANTEAFF
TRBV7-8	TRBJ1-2	CASSLGGQGLGYTF